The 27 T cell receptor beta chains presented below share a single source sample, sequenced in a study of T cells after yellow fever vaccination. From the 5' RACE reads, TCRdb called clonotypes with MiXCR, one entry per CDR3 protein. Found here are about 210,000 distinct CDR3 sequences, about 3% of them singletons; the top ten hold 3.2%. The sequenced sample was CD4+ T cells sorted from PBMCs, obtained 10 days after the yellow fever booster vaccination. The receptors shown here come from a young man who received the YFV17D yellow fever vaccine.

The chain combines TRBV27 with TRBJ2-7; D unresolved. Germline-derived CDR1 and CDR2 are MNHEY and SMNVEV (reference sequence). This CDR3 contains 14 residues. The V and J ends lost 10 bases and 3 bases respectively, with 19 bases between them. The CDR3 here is CAINPLTVIYEQYV. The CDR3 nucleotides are TGTGCCATCAATCCCCTTACAGTCATCTACGAGCAGTACGTC.

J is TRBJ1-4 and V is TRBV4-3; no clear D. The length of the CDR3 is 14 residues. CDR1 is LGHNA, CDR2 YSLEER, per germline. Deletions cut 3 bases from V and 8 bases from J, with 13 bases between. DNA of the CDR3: TGCGCCAGCAGCCACGGACTTTTAACCGAAAAACTGTTTTTT. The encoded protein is CASSHGLLTEKLFF.

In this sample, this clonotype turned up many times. CDR3 DNA: TGTGCCACCAGCAGAGAAAAAATTAGCGGGGGCGGAGAGACCCAGTACTTC. It translates to CATSREKISGGGETQYF. The chain carries TRBV15 and TRBJ2-5; TRBD2 agrees at 9 bases. Germline V gene data show CDR1 as LNHNV and CDR2 as YYDKDF (reference sequence). J gave up 4 bases and V 0 bases, and 9 bases lay outside the gene matches. The length of the CDR3 is 17 residues. The whole variable domain, filled in from reference TRBV15 and TRBJ2-5, reads DAMVIQNPRYQVTQFGKPVTLSCSQTLNHNVMYWYQQKSSQAPKLLFHYYDKDFNNEADTPDNFQSRRPNTSFCFLDIRSPGLGDTAMYLCATSREKISGGGETQYFGPGTRLLVL.

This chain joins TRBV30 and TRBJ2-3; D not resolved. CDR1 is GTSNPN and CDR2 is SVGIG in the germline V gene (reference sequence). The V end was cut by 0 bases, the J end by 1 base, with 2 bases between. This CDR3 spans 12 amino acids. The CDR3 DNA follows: TGTGCCTGGAGTGTGGGCACAGATACGCAGTATTTT. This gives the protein CAWSVGTDTQYF.

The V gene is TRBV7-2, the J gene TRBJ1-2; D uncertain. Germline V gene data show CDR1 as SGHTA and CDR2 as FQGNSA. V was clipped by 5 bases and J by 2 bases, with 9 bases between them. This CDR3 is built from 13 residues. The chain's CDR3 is CASSHDTNYGYTF. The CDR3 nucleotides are TGTGCCAGCAGCCACGATACCAACTATGGCTACACCTTC.

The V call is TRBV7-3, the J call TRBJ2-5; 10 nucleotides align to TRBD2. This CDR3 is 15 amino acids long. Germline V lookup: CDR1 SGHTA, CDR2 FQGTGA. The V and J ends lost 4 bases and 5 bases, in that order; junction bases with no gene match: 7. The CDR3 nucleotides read TGTGCCAGCAGCTGGGCGAGCGGGGGGGCGGAGACCCAGTACTTC. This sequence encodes CASSWASGGAETQYF.

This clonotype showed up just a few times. The CDR3 region has the DNA TGTGCCAGCAGCTTCAGCGGGGGGAAGGATACGCAGTATTTT. The encoded protein is CASSFSGGKDTQYF. The chain employs TRBV7-8 and TRBJ2-3; 9 nucleotides line up with TRBD2. The CDR3 totals 14 residues. Per germline, CDR1 SGHVS and CDR2 FQNEAQ. V lost 3 bases to trimming and J lost 6 bases; unmatched junction nucleotides: 4.

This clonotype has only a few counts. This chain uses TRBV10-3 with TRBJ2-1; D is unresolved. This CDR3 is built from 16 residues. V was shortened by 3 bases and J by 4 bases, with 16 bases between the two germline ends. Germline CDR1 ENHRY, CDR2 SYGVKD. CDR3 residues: CAISDRTISLYNEQFF. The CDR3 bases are TGTGCCATCAGTGACAGGACCATCTCCCTTTACAATGAGCAGTTCTTC.

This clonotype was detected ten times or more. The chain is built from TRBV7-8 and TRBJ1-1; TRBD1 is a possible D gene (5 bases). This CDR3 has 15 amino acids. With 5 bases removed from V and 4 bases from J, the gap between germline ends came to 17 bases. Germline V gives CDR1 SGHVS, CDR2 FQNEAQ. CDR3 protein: CASSTPGIGATEAFF. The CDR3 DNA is TGTGCCAGCAGCACCCCAGGGATCGGCGCCACTGAAGCTTTCTTT. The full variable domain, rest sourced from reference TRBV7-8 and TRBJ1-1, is GAGVSQSPRYKVAKRGQDVALRCDPISGHVSLFWYQQALGQGPEFLTYFQNEAQLDKSGLPSDRFFAERPEGSVSTLKIQRTQQEDSAVYLCASSTPGIGATEAFFGQGTRLTVV.

The CDR3 DNA follows: TGTGCCAGCAGCGCAGGGTGGCACAGGGACCAGCCCCAGCATTTT. Its translation is CASSAGWHRDQPQHF. The chain carries TRBV9 and TRBJ1-5, with D perhaps matching TRBD1 (6 bases). Trimming stripped 3 bases from V and 7 bases from J, with 17 bases between. This CDR3 has 15 amino acids. Germline loops: CDR1 SGDLS, CDR2 YYNGEE.

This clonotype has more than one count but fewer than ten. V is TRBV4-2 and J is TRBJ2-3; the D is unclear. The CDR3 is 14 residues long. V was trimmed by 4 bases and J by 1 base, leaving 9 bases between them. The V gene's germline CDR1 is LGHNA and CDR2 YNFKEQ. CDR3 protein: CASSPQDRTDTQYF. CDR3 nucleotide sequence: TGTGCCAGCAGCCCTCAGGACCGCACAGATACGCAGTATTTT.

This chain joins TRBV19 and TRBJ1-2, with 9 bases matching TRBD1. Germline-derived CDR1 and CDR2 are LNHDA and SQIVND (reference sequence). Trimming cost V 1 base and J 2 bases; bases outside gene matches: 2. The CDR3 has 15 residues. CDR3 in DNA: TGTGCCAGTAGTATAGCTGACAGGGGGAACTATGGCTACACCTTC. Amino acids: CASSIADRGNYGYTF.

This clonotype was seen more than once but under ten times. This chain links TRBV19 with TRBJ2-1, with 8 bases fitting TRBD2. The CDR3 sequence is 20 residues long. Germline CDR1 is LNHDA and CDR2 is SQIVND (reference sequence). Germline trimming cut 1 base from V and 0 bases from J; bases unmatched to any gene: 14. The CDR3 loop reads CASSIGLAWRGDFSYNEQFF. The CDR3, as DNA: TGTGCCAGTAGTATAGGTTTGGCATGGCGGGGGGATTTCTCCTACAATGAGCAGTTCTTC.

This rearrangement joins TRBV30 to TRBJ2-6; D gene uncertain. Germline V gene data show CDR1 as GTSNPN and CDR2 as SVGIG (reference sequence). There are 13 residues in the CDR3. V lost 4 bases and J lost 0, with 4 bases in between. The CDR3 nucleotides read TGTGCCTGGACGGACTCTGGGGCCAACGTCCTGACTTTC. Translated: CAWTDSGANVLTF.

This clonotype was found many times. The CDR3, as DNA: TGCGCCAGCAGCTTCGTTACAGGGGGCGCTTTGAATGAGCAGTTCTTC. Protein product: CASSFVTGGALNEQFF. The V call is TRBV5-1, the J call TRBJ2-1; 9 bases are a match to TRBD1. Looked up from germline, CDR1 is SGHRS and CDR2 is YFSETQ. J was trimmed by 7 bases and V by 2 bases; bases with no gene match: 10. The CDR3 loop spans 16 amino acids.

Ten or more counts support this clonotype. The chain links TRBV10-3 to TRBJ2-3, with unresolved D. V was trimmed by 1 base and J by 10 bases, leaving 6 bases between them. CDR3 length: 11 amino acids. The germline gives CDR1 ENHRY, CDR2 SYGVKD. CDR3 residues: CAISEFTSQYF. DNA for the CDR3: TGTGCCATCAGTGAGTTCACGTCGCAGTATTTT.

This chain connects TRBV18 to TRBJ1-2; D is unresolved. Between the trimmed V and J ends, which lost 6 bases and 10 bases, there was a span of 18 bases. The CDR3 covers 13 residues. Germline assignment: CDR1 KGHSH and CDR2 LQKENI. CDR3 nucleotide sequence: TGTGCCAGCTCCGCCCCAGAGCAGGACGCCTACACCTTC. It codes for CASSAPEQDAYTF.

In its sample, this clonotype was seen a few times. The CDR3 protein is CASSSMTGMGNEQFF. The CDR3 DNA sequence: TGTGCCAGCAGCTCCATGACAGGTATGGGGAATGAGCAGTTCTTC. The chain joins TRBV7-8 to TRBJ2-1; the D gene is possibly TRBD1 (6 bases). Germline V lookup: CDR1 SGHVS, CDR2 FQNEAQ. The CDR3 totals 15 residues. Trimming shortened V by 4 bases and J by 7 bases, and 17 bases separated the two germline ends.

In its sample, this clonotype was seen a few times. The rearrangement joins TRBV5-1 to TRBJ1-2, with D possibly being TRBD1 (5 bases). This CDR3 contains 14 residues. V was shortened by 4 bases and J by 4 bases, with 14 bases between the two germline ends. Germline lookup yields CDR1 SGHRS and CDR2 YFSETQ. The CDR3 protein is CASSATTGPYGYTF. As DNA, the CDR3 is TGCGCCAGCAGCGCGACCACAGGACCCTATGGCTACACCTTC.

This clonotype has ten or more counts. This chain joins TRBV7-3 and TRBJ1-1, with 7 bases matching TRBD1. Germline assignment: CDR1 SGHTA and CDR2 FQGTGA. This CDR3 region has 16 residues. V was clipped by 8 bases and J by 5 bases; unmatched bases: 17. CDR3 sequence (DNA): TGTGCCAGCTCCCGAGGGGACAGACTCAAGGGGACTGAAGCTTTCTTT. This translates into CASSRGDRLKGTEAFF.

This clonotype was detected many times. CDR3 DNA sequence: TGCGCCAGCAGCTTGGAGGGTCACGGCTACACCTTC. Encoded protein: CASSLEGHGYTF. The chain couples TRBV5-1 to TRBJ1-2; D not resolved. V was trimmed by 0 bases and J by 8 bases, leaving 8 bases between them. Germline V gene lookup returns CDR1 SGHRS and CDR2 YFSETQ. This CDR3 is built from 12 residues.

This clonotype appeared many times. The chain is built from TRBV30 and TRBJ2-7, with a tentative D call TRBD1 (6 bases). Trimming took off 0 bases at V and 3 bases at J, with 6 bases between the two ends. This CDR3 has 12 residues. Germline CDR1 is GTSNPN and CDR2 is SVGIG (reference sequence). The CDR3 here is CAWSVQGYEQYF. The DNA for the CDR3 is TGTGCCTGGAGTGTACAGGGCTACGAGCAGTACTTC.

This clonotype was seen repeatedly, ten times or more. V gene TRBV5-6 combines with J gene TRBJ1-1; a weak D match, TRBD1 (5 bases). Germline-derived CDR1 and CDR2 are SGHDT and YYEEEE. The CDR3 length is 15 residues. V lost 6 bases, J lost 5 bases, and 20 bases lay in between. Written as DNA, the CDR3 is TGTGCCAGCACTCCCGGGGGAGGTCGGTGGACTGAAGCTTTCTTT. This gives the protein CASTPGGGRWTEAFF. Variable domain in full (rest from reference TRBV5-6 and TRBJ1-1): DAGVTQSPTHLIKTRGQQVTLRCSPKSGHDTVSWYQQALGQGPQFIFQYYEEEERQRGNFPDRFSGHQFPNYSSELNVNALLLGDSALYLCASTPGGGRWTEAFFGQGTRLTVV.

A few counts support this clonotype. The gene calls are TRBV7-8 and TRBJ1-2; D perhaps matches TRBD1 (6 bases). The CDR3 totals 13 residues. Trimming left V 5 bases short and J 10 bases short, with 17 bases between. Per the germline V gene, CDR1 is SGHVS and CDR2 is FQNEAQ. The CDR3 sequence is CASSRGEYRVYTF. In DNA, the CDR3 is TGTGCCAGCAGCCGGGGTGAATACAGGGTCTACACCTTC.

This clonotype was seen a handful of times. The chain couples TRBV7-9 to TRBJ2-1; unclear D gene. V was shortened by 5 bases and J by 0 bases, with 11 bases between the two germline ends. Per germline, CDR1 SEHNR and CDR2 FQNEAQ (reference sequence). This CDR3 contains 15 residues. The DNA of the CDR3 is TGTGCCAGCAGCAGACGTACAAGCTCCTACAATGAGCAGTTCTTC. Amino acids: CASSRRTSSYNEQFF.

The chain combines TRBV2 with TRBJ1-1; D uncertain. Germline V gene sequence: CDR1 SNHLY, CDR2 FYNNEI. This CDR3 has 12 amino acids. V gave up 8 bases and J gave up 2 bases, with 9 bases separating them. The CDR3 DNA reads TGTGCCAGCTCTTGGGGAAACACTGAAGCTTTCTTT. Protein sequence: CASSWGNTEAFF.

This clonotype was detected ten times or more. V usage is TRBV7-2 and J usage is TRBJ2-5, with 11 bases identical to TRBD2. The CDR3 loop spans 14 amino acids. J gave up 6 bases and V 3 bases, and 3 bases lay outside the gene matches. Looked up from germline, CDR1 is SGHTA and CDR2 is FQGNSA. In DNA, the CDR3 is TGTGCCAGCAGCTTTAGCGGGGGGGCCAAGACCCAGTACTTC. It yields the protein CASSFSGGAKTQYF.